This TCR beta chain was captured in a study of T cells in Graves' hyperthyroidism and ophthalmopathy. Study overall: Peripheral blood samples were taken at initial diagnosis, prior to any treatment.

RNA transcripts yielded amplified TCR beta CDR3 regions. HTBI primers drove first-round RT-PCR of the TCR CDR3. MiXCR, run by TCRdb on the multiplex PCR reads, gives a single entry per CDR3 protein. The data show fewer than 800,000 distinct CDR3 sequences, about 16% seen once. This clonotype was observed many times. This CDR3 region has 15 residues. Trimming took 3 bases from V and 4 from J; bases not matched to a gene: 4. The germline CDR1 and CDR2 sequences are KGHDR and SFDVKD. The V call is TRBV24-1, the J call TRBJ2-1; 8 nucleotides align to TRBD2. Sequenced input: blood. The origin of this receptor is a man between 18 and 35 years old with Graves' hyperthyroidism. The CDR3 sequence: CATSDPGGRYNEQFF. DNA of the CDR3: TGTGCCACCAGTGATCCGGGAGGGAGATACAATGAGCAGTTCTTC.